This T cell receptor (beta chain) appears in the sequencing data of a study of Ad26.COV2.S vaccination and SARS-CoV-2 variants. Study background: Within the COV1001 Ad26.COV2.S trial arm, the donor was enrolled. Intramuscular Ad26.COV2.S at 5x10^10 or 1x10^11 viral particles. Findings and caveats of the study: TCR breadth and depth analyses may have underestimated total T cell responses.

The treatment was: some 20 received Ad26.COV2.S at low or high dose, single or two shots; five or six received placebo; per-sample allocation not given. It was on day 63 after the first vaccine or placebo injection that samples were taken. A word on this clone: What it binds is unknown.

The trim removed 5 bases at V and 5 bases at J, leaving 9 bases unmatched. This CDR3 contains 15 residues. CDR1 and CDR2 from the germline V gene are MDHEN and SYDVKM. Repertoires were generated with immunoSEQ multiplex PCR, while TCRdb's copy carries only in-frame clones and drops some. The table has around 300,000 clones, approximately 86% seen once; the top ten hold about 10%. This clonotype was sampled from a person between 18 and 65 years old who received the Ad26.COV2.S COVID-19 vaccine or a placebo. The material sequenced was peripheral blood, taken in a trial of Ad26.COV2.S vaccine versus placebo. The gene calls are TRBV28 and TRBJ2-7; TRBD2 matches at 10 bases. Here the CDR3 DNA reads TGTGCCAGCAGTCCCACCCCTAGCGGGAGAAACGAGCAGTACTTC. It translates to CASSPTPSGRNEQYF.